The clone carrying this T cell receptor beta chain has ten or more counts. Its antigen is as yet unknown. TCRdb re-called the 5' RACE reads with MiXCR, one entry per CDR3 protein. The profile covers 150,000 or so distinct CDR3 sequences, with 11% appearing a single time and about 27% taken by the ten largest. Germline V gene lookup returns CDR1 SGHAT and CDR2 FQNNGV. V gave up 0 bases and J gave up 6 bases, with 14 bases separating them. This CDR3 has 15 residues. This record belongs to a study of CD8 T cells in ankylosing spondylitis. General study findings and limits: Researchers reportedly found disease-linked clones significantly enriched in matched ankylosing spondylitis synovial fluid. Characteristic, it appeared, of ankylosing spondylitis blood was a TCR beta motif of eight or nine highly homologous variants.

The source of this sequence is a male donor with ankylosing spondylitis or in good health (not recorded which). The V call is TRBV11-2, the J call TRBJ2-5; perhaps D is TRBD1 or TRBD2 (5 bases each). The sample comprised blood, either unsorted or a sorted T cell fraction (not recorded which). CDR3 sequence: CASSLDPGPRKTQYF. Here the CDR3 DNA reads TGTGCCAGCAGCTTAGATCCGGGACCCCGGAAGACCCAGTACTTC.